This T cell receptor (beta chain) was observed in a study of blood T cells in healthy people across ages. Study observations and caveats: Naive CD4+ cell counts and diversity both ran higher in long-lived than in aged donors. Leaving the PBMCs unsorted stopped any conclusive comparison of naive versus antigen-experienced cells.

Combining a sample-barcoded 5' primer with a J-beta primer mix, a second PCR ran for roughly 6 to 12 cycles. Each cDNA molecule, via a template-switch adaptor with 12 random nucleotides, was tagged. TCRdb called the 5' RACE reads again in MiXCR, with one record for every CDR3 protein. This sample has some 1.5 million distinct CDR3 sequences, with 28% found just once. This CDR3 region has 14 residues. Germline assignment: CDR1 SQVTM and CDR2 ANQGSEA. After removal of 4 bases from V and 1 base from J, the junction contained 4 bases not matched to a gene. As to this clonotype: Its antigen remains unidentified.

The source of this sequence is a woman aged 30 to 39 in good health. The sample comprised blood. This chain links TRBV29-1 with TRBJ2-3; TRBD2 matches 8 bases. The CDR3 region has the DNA TGCAGCGTTGCGGGACTAGGAGGCACAGATACGCAGTATTTT. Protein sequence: CSVAGLGGTDTQYF.